These 20 T cell receptor beta chains came from one sample sequenced in a study of shared clonotypes between healthy human individuals. Some clones are missing from TCRdb's copy, which holds only in-frame ones; the method was immunoSEQ multiplex PCR. The table records some 500,000 clones, around 95% of them present only once. The specimen sequenced was naive CD4+ T cells sorted from blood. Stated subset: CD45RA+ positively selected. The receptors stem from a woman aged 30 to 39 in good health.

V usage is TRBV2 and J usage is TRBJ2-2; the D gene is possibly TRBD2 (5 bases). The CDR3 has 14 amino acids. The germline CDR1 and CDR2 sequences are SNHLY and FYNNEI. The V gene lost 7 bases and the J gene lost 1 base, with 10 bases spanning the gap. The CDR3 DNA sequence: TGTGCCAGCAAGAGTCGGGGGAACACCGGGGAGCTGTTTTTT. Translation gives CASKSRGNTGELFF.

The chain combines TRBV4-1 with TRBJ2-4; a possible D gene is TRBD2 (6 bases). Germline CDR1 and CDR2: MGHRA and YSYEKL. The length of the CDR3 is 17 residues. Trimming stripped 0 bases from V and 4 bases from J, with 16 bases between. CDR3 protein: CASSQEHGGLPKNIQYF. The CDR3, as DNA: TGCGCCAGCAGCCAAGAGCACGGAGGGCTACCTAAAAACATTCAGTACTTC.

The chain carries TRBV27 and TRBJ2-3; D unresolved. V lost 5 bases and J lost 0, with 12 bases in between. The CDR3 is made up of 15 amino acids. Per the germline V gene, CDR1 is MNHEY and CDR2 is SMNVEV (reference sequence). The DNA of the CDR3 is TGTGCCAGCAGTAAGTTTGGCCAGAGCACAGATACGCAGTATTTT. This codes for CASSKFGQSTDTQYF.

CDR3 in amino acids: CASSWGVPGLAGSEQFF. The CDR3 DNA is TGCGCCAGCAGCTGGGGGGTACCGGGACTAGCGGGCAGTGAGCAGTTCTTC. The J gene is TRBJ2-1, the V gene TRBV5-1; 12 nucleotides match TRBD2. The junction had 13 bases not matched to a gene; V was cut back by 3 bases and J by 9 bases. The CDR3 has 17 residues. Germline CDR1 and CDR2: SGHRS and YFSETQ.

The V call is TRBV18, the J call TRBJ2-7; 11 positions agree with TRBD2. CDR3 length equals 16 residues. The junction had 4 bases not matched to a gene; V was cut back by 2 bases and J by 1 base. Germline V gene lookup returns CDR1 KGHSH and CDR2 LQKENI. This chain's CDR3 is CASSPGTSGQSYEQYF. CDR3 sequence (DNA): TGTGCCAGCTCACCAGGGACTAGCGGCCAATCCTACGAGCAGTACTTC.

The V call is TRBV6-1, the J call TRBJ1-2; perhaps TRBD1 as D (5 bases). Trimming removed 4 bases at V and 8 bases at J, with 11 bases between. The germline V gene has CDR1 MNHNS and CDR2 SASEGT. CDR3 length: 12 amino acids. The CDR3 here is CASSVGRGGYTF. The CDR3 region has the DNA TGTGCCAGCAGTGTTGGGAGGGGAGGCTACACCTTC.

The V gene is TRBV28, the J gene TRBJ2-7; 8 bases align to TRBD1. The germline CDR1 and CDR2 sequences are MDHEN and SYDVKM. The CDR3 is made up of 15 amino acids. Losses at the gene ends were 7 bases for V and 7 bases for J; bases not matched to a gene: 15. CDR3 nucleotide sequence: TGTGCCAGCACCACCCCGGGGACAGGAGTCCGAGAGCAGTACTTC. It yields the protein CASTTPGTGVREQYF. Based on the CDR3 plus reference TRBV28 and TRBJ2-7, the full variable domain is DVKVTQSSRYLVKRTGEKVFLECVQDMDHENMFWYRQDPGLGLRLIYFSYDVKMKEKGDIPEGYSVSREKKERFSLILESASTNQTSMYLCASTTPGTGVREQYFGPGTRLTVT.

The chain uses TRBV6-1 and TRBJ1-2; no reliable D call. From germline, CDR1 is MNHNS and CDR2 SASEGT. This CDR3 region has 15 residues. Trimming pared 1 base from V and 1 base from J, leaving 10 bases between. This CDR3 reads CASSEVTDFNYGYTF. The CDR3 DNA is TGTGCCAGCAGTGAAGTTACGGACTTTAACTATGGCTACACCTTC.

The chain employs TRBV5-6 and TRBJ2-7; D is uncertain. V was clipped by 0 bases and J by 5 bases, with 12 bases between them. The CDR3 consists of 14 residues. Germline CDR1 SGHDT, CDR2 YYEEEE. CDR3: CASSLGSPMHEQYF. CDR3 sequence (DNA): TGTGCCAGCAGCTTGGGGTCACCCATGCACGAGCAGTACTTC.

This rearrangement joins TRBV5-1 to TRBJ2-3; D gene ambiguous. Trimming took 6 bases from V and 4 from J, leaving 12 bases between them. This CDR3 spans 13 amino acids. CDR1 SGHRS and CDR2 YFSETQ come from the germline V gene. The CDR3 is CASKEETADTQYF. In nucleotides, the CDR3 is TGCGCCAGCAAGGAAGAGACGGCAGATACGCAGTATTTT.

This clone was detected a few times. The V call is TRBV5-1, the J call TRBJ2-7, with TRBD1 matching over 10 bases. V was clipped by 0 bases and J by 3 bases; unmatched bases: 9. Looked up from germline, CDR1 is SGHRS and CDR2 is YFSETQ. The CDR3 is 17 amino acids. The CDR3 DNA reads as TGCGCCAGCAGCTTGGCCGCTCGTGGGACAGGGGTCTACGAGCAGTACTTC. Amino acid sequence: CASSLAARGTGVYEQYF.

J is TRBJ2-2 and V is TRBV7-6, with D unclear. V shed 0 bases and J shed 6 bases, with 5 bases lying between them. Germline CDR1 is SGHVS and CDR2 is FNYEAQ. This CDR3 region has 13 residues. The CDR3 nucleotides read TGTGCCAGCAGCTTAGCCGCTGCCGGGGAGCTGTTTTTT. Encoded protein: CASSLAAAGELFF.

The chain combines TRBV29-1 with TRBJ2-5; D call uncertain. The length of the CDR3 is 12 residues. V gave up 7 bases and J gave up 4 bases, with 13 bases separating them. Germline CDR1 and CDR2: SQVTM and ANQGSEA. The CDR3 DNA reads as TGCAGCGCCCCCGTCGGAGCAGAGACCCAGTACTTC. Protein product: CSAPVGAETQYF.

The gene calls are TRBV9 and TRBJ1-2; D remains unclear. CDR3 length: 14 amino acids. The V end was cut by 0 bases, the J end by 7 bases, with 13 bases between. Per the germline V gene, CDR1 is SGDLS and CDR2 is YYNGEE. CDR3 sequence reads: CASSVEAVLSGYTF. Written as DNA, the CDR3 is TGTGCCAGCAGCGTAGAAGCGGTTTTATCTGGCTACACCTTC.

The chain employs TRBV18 and TRBJ2-6, with unresolved D. Germline lookup yields CDR1 KGHSH and CDR2 LQKENI. V lost 2 bases and J 0 bases, leaving 5 bases between the germline ends. This CDR3 spans 15 amino acids. CDR3 in amino acids: CASSPDASGANVLTF. The CDR3 nucleotides read TGTGCCAGCTCACCAGATGCCTCTGGGGCCAACGTCCTGACTTTC.

CDR3 region: CATRRAEAQETQYF. CDR3 nucleotides: TGTGCCACCAGGCGAGCGGAGGCCCAAGAGACCCAGTACTTC. The chain joins TRBV15 to TRBJ2-5; tentative D call: TRBD2 (5 bases). The CDR3 is 14 residues long. The germline CDR1 and CDR2 sequences are LNHNV and YYDKDF (reference sequence). V lost 6 bases, J lost 1 base, and 12 bases lay in between.

This rearrangement joins TRBV5-5 to TRBJ1-2; tentative D call: TRBD1 (6 bases). Germline loops: CDR1 SGHKS, CDR2 YYEKEE (reference sequence). This CDR3 region has 15 residues. V lost 0 bases and J 6 bases, leaving 15 bases between the germline ends. CDR3 amino acids: CASSLEARGYNGYTF. CDR3 coding DNA: TGTGCCAGCAGCTTGGAGGCCAGGGGATACAATGGCTACACCTTC.

J is TRBJ1-5 and V is TRBV2; possible D gene TRBD1, 5 bases. V was shortened by 4 bases and J by 3 bases, with 10 bases between the two germline ends. The CDR3 runs 14 residues. Germline loops: CDR1 SNHLY, CDR2 FYNNEI. The CDR3 DNA is TGTGCCAGCAGTGCCAGGGCCTTCAATCAGCCCCAGCATTTT. It specifies CASSARAFNQPQHF. The variable domain in full, with the rest retrieved from reference TRBV2 and TRBJ1-5, is EPEVTQTPSHQVTQMGQEVILRCVPISNHLYFYWYRQILGQKVEFLVSFYNNEISEKSEIFDDQFSVERPDGSNFTLKIRSTKLEDSAMYFCASSARAFNQPQHFGDGTRLSIL.

This CDR3 is CASRGLNSYNEQFF. CDR3 nucleotide sequence: TGTGCCAGCAGGGGTCTGAACTCCTACAATGAGCAGTTCTTC. The chain links TRBV5-6 to TRBJ2-1, with D unresolved. Trimming left V 5 bases short and J 0 bases short, with 9 bases between. CDR3 length: 14 residues. The germline V gene encodes CDR1 SGHDT and CDR2 YYEEEE.

The chain has TRBV29-1 and TRBJ1-5; the match to TRBD1 covers 7 bases. The germline CDR1 and CDR2 sequences are SQVTM and ANQGSEA. V lost 5 bases, J lost 1 base, and 5 bases stayed unmatched. There are 14 residues in the CDR3. The CDR3 coding sequence is TGCAGCGTTTCTACAGGGGCCAGCAATCAGCCCCAGCATTTT. This sequence encodes CSVSTGASNQPQHF.